One sample yielded the 17 T cell receptor beta chains listed below, sequenced in a study of T cells in women clearing cervical HPV infection (dated by TCRdb to 2016 to 2019). The method was the immunoSEQ multiplex PCR assay. The source is immuneACCESS, and TCRdb retained only in-frame sequences with V and J called. Part of the clones is not carried over; for the studies checked, unresolved V genes explain less than half of this, and the remainder is unexplained. The record for this sample contains fewer than 35,000 clones. The biggest ten clones account for about 16% of the sample. The sample consisted of blood buffy coat. The receptors come from a woman aged 18 to 69 with a cervical HPV16 infection that either progressed to CIN3+ or cleared (not recorded which).

Judged by frequency, this clone is medium-sized. The CDR3 end is not reached by the read, which stops 3 residues before it; the germline J gene fills it in. The rearrangement links TRBV6-2 or TRBV6-3 to TRBJ2-3; TRBD1 agrees at 8 bases. V dropped 2 bases and J dropped 6; count of bases not matched to a gene: 7. The germline gives CDR1 MNHEY, CDR2 SVGEGT. The CDR3 consists of 15 residues. This CDR3 reads CASSYPGQGVDTQYF. Incomplete CDR3 DNA: TGTGCCAGCAGTTACCCCGGACAGGGAGTGGATACG.

The CDR3 loop reads CARSFEGETQYF. The covered CDR3 bases are TGTGCCAGAAGCTTTGAGGGGGAGACC. This chain connects TRBV5-3 to TRBJ2-5; D possibly matches TRBD1 or TRBD2 (5 bases each). The read is 3 residues too short to cover the CDR3 end, so that end is filled in from the germline J gene. TRBV5-3 is an open reading frame, and its role is uncertain. Trimming removed 2 bases at V and 5 bases at J, with 7 bases between. The CDR3 is made up of 12 amino acids.

On this clone itself: Read data end 3 residues before the CDR3 end; the end is taken from the germline J gene. The chain has TRBV19 and TRBJ1-5; no clear D. Germline assignment: CDR1 LNHDA and CDR2 SQIVND (reference sequence). The CDR3 extends over 13 amino acids. Trimming pared 5 bases from V and 4 bases from J, leaving 9 bases between. The CDR3 here is CASSDQENQPQHF. The CDR3 DNA, read in part, is TGTGCCAGTAGTGATCAGGAGAATCAGCCC.

In the case of this clone: The read ends 3 residues before the CDR3 terminus; that terminus is restored from the germline J gene. J is TRBJ1-6 and V is TRBV6-1, with D hard to call. The CDR3 runs to 15 residues. Trimming shortened V by 0 bases and J by 7 bases, and 10 bases separated the two germline ends. The germline V gene has CDR1 MNHNS and CDR2 SASEGT. The CDR3 here is CASSEAGQKNSPLHF. The CDR3 DNA, read in part, is TGTGCCAGCAGTGAAGCAGGCCAGAAAAATTCACCC.

Comments on this clone: The CDR3 end is not reached by the read, which stops 3 residues before it; the germline J gene fills it in. J is TRBJ2-3 and V is TRBV19; TRBD2 might be the D (5 bases). Trimming removed 1 base at V and 2 bases at J, with 7 bases between. This CDR3 is 14 amino acids long. Per the germline V gene, CDR1 is LNHDA and CDR2 is SQIVND (reference sequence). The CDR3 protein is CASSIGGHTDTQYF. CDR3 bases read: TGTGCCAGTAGTATAGGCGGGCACACAGATACG.

A note on this clone: The sequenced fragment ends 3 residues before the CDR3 boundary, so the rest is inferred from the germline J gene. This rearrangement joins TRBV18 to TRBJ1-2; D unclear. CDR1 and CDR2 (germline): KGHSH, LQKENI. The CDR3 is 16 residues long. The CDR3 sequence is CASSKDPTSAYNDYTF. The sequenced CDR3 bases are TGTGCCAGCTCAAAAGACCCGACCAGCGCCTACAATGAC.

About this clone: From the germline J gene comes the end of the CDR3, since the read stops 3 residues before it. The rearrangement uses TRBV7-8 and TRBJ2-7, with D possibly being TRBD2 (6 bases). V lost 5 bases and J lost 3, with 14 bases in between. Germline V gives CDR1 SGHVS, CDR2 FQNEAQ. CDR3 length: 14 residues. The DNA read from the CDR3 is TGTGCCAGCAGCGACCGGCGGACTAACTACGAG. Protein product: CASSDRRTNYE. The full CDR3 protein reads CASSDRRTNYEQYF.

To note about this clone: The CDR3 is cut off 3 residues early in the read; its end comes from the germline J gene. V and J are TRBV5-1 and TRBJ1-5; D is perhaps TRBD1 (5 bases). Trimming shortened V by 0 bases and J by 6 bases, and 13 bases separated the two germline ends. Per the germline V gene, CDR1 is SGHRS and CDR2 is YFSETQ. The CDR3 extends over 15 amino acids. CDR3 DNA, as far as it was read: TGCGCCAGCAGCTTGGGGACCAGGGATGGTCAGCCC. It yields the protein CASSLGTRDGQP. The entire CDR3 reads CASSLGTRDGQPQHF.

Points on this clone: The read ends 3 residues before the CDR3 terminus; that terminus is restored from the germline J gene. This chain joins TRBV20-1 and TRBJ2-2, with TRBD2 identical over 12 bases. CDR3 length: 18 amino acids. The V gene end was trimmed by 1 base and the J gene end by 5 bases; junction bases not matched to a gene: 11. CDR1 is DFQATT, CDR2 SNEGSKA, per germline (reference sequence). The CDR3 loop is CSARGTTSGSEITGELFF. Incomplete CDR3 DNA: TGCAGTGCTAGAGGGACGACTAGCGGGAGTGAGATAACCGGGGAG.

A word on this clone: The read comes to an end 3 residues before the CDR3 does, leaving the germline J gene to fill in the end. The rearrangement joins TRBV7-9 to TRBJ2-1; D remains ambiguous. From germline, CDR1 is SEHNR and CDR2 FQNEAQ (reference sequence). The CDR3 consists of 11 residues. V lost 5 bases and J 9 bases, leaving 8 bases between the germline ends. The CDR3 sequence is CASSMSVEQFF. CDR3 bases read: TGTGCCAGCAGCATGTCGGTTGAG.

Comment on this clone: The observed sequence ends 3 residues before the CDR3 terminus, with the missing tail filled in from the germline J gene. V usage is TRBV20-1 and J usage is TRBJ2-3; no definite D call. The CDR3 has 14 amino acids. Germline values: CDR1 DFQATT, CDR2 SNEGSKA (reference sequence). CDR3 protein: CSATTPLVQETQYF. The CDR3 DNA, read in part, is TGCAGTGCTACGACTCCACTGGTCCAAGAGACG.

Remarks on this clone: The CDR3 end falls 3 residues outside the read, so it is completed with the germline J gene. The chain combines TRBV2 with TRBJ2-1; tentative D call: TRBD2 (5 bases). Germline V gene data show CDR1 as SNHLY and CDR2 as FYNNEI. The CDR3 sequence is 14 residues long. V lost 4 bases and J lost 4, with 11 bases in between. The CDR3 spells CASSVRGIYNEQFF. Partial CDR3 DNA: TGTGCCAGCAGTGTTCGGGGAATTTACAATGAG.

As to this clone: A junction boundary mismatches the germline segment, possibly from a read error. The DNA ends 3 residues before the CDR3 does, and the rest of the CDR3 is filled in from the germline J gene. The chain is built from TRBV4-2 and TRBJ2-7; 9 nucleotides match TRBD1. The CDR3 runs to 14 residues. Germline assignment: CDR1 LGHNA and CDR2 YNFKEQ. The chain's CDR3 is CASSPGTGPHEQYF. The DNA read from the CDR3 is TGCGCCAGCAGTCCCGGGACAGGGCCCCACGAG.

In regard to this clone: The CDR3 extends 3 residues past the end of the read, so its final part is completed from the germline J gene. This chain connects TRBV7-8 to TRBJ1-6; D perhaps matches TRBD1 (6 bases). This CDR3 has 18 amino acids. The V end lost 0 bases, the J end lost 1 base, and 13 bases lay between the germline ends. The germline gives CDR1 SGHVS, CDR2 FQNEAQ. The CDR3 sequence: CASSLAGQGQSYNSPLHF. The covered CDR3 bases are TGTGCCAGCAGCTTAGCGGGTCAGGGGCAGTCCTATAATTCACCC.

A remark on this clone: The CDR3 end lies 3 residues beyond the end of the read and is filled in from the germline J gene. V and J are TRBV28 and TRBJ2-7, with 8 bases fitting TRBD1. CDR1 and CDR2 from the germline V gene are MDHEN and SYDVKM. This CDR3 comprises 12 residues. V gave up 8 bases and J gave up 5 bases; unmatched junction bases: 5. This chain's CDR3 is CASGQGVDEQYF. The DNA read from the CDR3 is TGTGCCAGCGGACAGGGTGTTGACGAG. The full variable domain, rest sourced from reference TRBV28 and TRBJ2-7, is DVKVTQSSRYLVKRTGEKVFLECVQDMDHENMFWYRQDPGLGLRLIYFSYDVKMKEKGDIPEGYSVSREKKERFSLILESASTNQTSMYLCASGQGVDEQYFGPGTRLTVT.

Note on this clone: The read halts 3 residues ahead of the CDR3 end, with the missing end drawn from the germline J gene. The V call is TRBV2, the J call TRBJ2-7, with D perhaps TRBD1 (6 bases). Trimming left V 5 bases short and J 3 bases short, with 23 bases between. The germline V gene encodes CDR1 SNHLY and CDR2 FYNNEI. The CDR3 loop spans 17 amino acids. CDR3 region: CASSTNKGGISNYEQYF. CDR3 bases read: TGTGCCAGCAGTACCAACAAAGGGGGTATTTCCAACTACGAG.

On this clone itself: The CDR3 end lies 3 residues beyond the end of the read and is filled in from the germline J gene. The chain joins TRBV30 to TRBJ2-1; 7 bases fit TRBD1. In germline, CDR1 is GTSNPN, CDR2 SVGIG (reference sequence). CDR3 length: 15 residues. With V trimmed by 6 bases and J by 6 bases, 14 bases remained unmatched. The CDR3 sequence: CACKNGQVPFNEQFF. The sequenced part of the CDR3 DNA is TGTGCCTGTAAAAACGGACAGGTCCCCTTCAATGAG.